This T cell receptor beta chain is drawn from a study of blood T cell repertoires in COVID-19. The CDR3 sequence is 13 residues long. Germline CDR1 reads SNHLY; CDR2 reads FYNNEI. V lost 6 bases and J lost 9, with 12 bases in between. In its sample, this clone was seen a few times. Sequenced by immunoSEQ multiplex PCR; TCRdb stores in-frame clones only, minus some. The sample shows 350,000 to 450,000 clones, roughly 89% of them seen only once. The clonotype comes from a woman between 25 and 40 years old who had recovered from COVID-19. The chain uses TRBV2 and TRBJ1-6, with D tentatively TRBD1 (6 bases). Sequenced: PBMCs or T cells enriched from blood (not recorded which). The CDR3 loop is CASRAEGVSPLHF. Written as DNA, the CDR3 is TGTGCCAGCAGGGCCGAGGGGGTTTCACCCCTCCACTTT.